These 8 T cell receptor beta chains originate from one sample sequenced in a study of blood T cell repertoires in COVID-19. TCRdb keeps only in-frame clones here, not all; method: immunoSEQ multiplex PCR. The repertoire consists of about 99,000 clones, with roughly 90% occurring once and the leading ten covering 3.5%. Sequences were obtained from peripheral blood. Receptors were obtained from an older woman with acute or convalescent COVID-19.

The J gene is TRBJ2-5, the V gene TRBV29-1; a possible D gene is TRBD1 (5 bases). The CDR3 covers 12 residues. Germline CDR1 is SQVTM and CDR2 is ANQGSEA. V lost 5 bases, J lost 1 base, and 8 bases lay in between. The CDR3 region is CSVSTVQETQYF. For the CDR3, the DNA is TGCAGCGTTTCGACAGTCCAAGAGACCCAGTACTTC.

Here the CDR3 reads CASSFDPGEDTQYF. In DNA, the CDR3 is TGCGCCAGCAGCTTTGATCCCGGGGAAGATACGCAGTATTTT. V gene TRBV5-1 combines with J gene TRBJ2-3; a weak D match, TRBD2 (5 bases). The CDR3 contains 14 residues. V was shortened by 2 bases and J by 5 bases, with 12 bases between the two germline ends. Germline V CDR1 and CDR2: SGHRS, YFSETQ.

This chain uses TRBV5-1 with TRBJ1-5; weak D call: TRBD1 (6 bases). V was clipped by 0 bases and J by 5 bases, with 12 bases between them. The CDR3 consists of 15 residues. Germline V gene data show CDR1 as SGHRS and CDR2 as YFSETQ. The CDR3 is CASSLDGQSDQPQHF. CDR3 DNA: TGCGCCAGCAGCTTGGATGGACAGAGCGATCAGCCCCAGCATTTT.

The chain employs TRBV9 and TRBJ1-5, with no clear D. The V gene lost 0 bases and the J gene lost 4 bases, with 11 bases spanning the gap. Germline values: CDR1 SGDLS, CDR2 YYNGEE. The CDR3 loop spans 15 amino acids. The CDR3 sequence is CASSVGEAFNQPQHF. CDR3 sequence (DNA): TGTGCCAGCAGCGTAGGGGAGGCTTTTAATCAGCCCCAGCATTTT.

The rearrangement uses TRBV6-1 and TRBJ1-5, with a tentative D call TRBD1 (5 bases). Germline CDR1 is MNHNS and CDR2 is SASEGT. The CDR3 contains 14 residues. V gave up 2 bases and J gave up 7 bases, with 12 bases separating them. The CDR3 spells CASSEWGVQQPQHF. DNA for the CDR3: TGTGCCAGCAGTGAATGGGGGGTTCAGCAGCCCCAGCATTTT.

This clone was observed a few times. As DNA, the CDR3 is TGCGCCAGCAGTGTCGGAGGGGCTGAAGCTTTCTTT. Its protein product is CASSVGGAEAFF. This sequence joins TRBV10-2 and TRBJ1-1; D is perhaps TRBD1 (5 bases). The CDR3 runs to 12 residues. Germline CDR1 WSHSY, CDR2 SAAADI. The V end was cut by 4 bases, the J end by 6 bases, with 9 bases between.

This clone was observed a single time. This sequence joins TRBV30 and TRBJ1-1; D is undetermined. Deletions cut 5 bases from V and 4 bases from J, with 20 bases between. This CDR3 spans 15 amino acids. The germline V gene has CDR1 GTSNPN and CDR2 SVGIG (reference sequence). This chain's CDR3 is CAWGPGSRVGTEAFF. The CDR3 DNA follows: TGTGCCTGGGGACCGGGATCTAGGGTGGGCACTGAAGCTTTCTTT.

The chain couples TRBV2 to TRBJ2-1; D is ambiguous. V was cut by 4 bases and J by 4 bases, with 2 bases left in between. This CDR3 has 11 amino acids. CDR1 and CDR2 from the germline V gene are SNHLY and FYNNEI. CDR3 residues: CASSAYNEQFF. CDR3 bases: TGTGCCAGCAGTGCGTACAATGAGCAGTTCTTC.